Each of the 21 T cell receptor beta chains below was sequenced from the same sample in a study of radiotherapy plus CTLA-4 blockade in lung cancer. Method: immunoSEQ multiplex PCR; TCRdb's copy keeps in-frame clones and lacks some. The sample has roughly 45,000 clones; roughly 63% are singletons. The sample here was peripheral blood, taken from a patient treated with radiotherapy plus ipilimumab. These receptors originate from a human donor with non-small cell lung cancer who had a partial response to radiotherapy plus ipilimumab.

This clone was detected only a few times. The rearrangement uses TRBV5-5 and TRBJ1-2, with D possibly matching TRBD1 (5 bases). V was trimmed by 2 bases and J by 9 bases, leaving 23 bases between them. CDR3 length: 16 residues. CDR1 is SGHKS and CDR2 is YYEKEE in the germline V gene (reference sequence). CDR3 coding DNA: TGTGCCAGCAGCTTCAGTTTTGGGGACTATGGCCCCAGCTACACCTTC. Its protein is CASSFSFGDYGPSYTF.

CDR3 nucleotide sequence: TGTGCCATCAGTGCTGGGGGAGGGCCAAGTGAGCAGTACTTC. Residues: CAISAGGGPSEQYF. The J gene is TRBJ2-7, the V gene TRBV10-3; 7 bases map to TRBD2. With V trimmed by 4 bases and J by 7 bases, 10 bases remained unmatched. This CDR3 region has 14 residues. The germline gives CDR1 ENHRY, CDR2 SYGVKD.

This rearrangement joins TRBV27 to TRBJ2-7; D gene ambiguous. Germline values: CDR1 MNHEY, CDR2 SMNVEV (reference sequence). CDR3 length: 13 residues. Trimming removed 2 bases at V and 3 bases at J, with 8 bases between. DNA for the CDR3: TGTGCCAGCAGTTTAGGCGGCATCTACGAGCAGTACTTC. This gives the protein CASSLGGIYEQYF.

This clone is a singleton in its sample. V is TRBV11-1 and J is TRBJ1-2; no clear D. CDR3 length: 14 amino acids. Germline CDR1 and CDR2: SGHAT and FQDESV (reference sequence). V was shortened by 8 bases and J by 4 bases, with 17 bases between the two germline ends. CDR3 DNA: TGTGCCAGCTCAGACTCTCGCTCGTTCTATGGCTACACCTTC. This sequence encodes CASSDSRSFYGYTF.

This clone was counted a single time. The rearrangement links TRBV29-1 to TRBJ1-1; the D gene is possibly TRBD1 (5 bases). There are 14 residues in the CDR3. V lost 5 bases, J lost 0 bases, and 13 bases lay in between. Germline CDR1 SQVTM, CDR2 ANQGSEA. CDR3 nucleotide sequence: TGCAGCGTTCGTCGGGGCGGGGTGAACACTGAAGCTTTCTTT. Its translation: CSVRRGGVNTEAFF.

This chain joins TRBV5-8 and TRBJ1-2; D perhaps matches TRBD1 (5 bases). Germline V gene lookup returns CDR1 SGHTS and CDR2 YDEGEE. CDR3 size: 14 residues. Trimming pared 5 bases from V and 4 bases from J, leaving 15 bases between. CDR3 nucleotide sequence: TGTGCCAGCAGTCCTGCAGGGTACAGCTATGGCTACACCTTC. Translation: CASSPAGYSYGYTF.

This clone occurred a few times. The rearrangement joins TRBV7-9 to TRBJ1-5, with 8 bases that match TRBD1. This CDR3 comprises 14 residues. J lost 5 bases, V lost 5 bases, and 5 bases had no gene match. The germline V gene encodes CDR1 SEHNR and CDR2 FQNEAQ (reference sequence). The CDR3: CASSRTGKHQPQHF. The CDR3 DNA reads TGTGCCAGCAGCCGGACAGGGAAGCATCAGCCCCAGCATTTT.

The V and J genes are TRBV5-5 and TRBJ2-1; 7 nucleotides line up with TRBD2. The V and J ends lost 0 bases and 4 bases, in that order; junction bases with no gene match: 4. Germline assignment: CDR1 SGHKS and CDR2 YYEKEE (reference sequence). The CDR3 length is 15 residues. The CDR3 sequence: CASSLVASGYNEQFF. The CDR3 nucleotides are TGTGCCAGCAGCTTGGTGGCTAGCGGTTACAATGAGCAGTTCTTC.

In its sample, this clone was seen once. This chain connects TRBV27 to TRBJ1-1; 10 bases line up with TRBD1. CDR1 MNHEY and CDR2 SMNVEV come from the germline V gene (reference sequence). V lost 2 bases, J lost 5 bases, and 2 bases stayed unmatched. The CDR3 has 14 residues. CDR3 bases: TGTGCCAGCAGTTTAGACAGGGGGCGGACTGAAGCTTTCTTT. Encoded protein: CASSLDRGRTEAFF.

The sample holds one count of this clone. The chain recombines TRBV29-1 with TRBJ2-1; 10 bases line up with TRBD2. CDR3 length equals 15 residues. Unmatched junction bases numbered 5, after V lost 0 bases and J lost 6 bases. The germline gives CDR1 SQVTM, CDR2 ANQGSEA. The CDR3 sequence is CSVEDPAGGPNEQFF. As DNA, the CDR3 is TGCAGCGTTGAAGATCCAGCGGGGGGGCCCAATGAGCAGTTCTTC.

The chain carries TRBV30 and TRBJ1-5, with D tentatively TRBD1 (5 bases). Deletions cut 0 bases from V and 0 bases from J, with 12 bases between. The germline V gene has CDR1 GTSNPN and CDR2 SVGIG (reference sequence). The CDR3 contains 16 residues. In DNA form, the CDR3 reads TGTGCCTGGAGTGTCAAGGGGAAGTATAGCAATCAGCCCCAGCATTTT. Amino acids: CAWSVKGKYSNQPQHF.

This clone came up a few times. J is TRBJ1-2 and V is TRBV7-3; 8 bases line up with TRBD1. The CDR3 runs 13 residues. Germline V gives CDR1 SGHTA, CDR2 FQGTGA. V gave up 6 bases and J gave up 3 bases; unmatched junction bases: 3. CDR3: CASSEGQDYGYTF. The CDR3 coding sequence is TGTGCCAGCAGTGAGGGACAGGACTATGGCTACACCTTC. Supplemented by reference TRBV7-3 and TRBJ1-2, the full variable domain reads GAGVSQTPSNKVTEKGKYVELRCDPISGHTALYWYRQSLGQGPEFLIYFQGTGAADDSGLPNDRFFAVRPEGSVSTLKIQRTERGDSAVYLCASSEGQDYGYTFGSGTRLTVV.

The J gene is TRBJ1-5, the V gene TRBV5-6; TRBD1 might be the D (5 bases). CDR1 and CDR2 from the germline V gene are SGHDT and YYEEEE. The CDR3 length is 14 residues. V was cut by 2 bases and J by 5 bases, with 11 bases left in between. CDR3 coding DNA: TGTGCCAGCAGCTTCCGGGGGATGGATCAGCCCCAGCATTTT. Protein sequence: CASSFRGMDQPQHF.

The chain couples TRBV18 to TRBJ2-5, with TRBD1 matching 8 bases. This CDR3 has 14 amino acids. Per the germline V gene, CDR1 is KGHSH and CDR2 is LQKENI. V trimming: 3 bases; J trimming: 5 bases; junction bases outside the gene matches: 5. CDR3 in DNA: TGTGCCAGCTCACCCGGACAGGGCGAGGAGACCCAGTACTTC. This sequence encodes CASSPGQGEETQYF.

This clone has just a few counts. CDR3 residues: CASRPGGSGTEAFF. In nucleotides, the CDR3 is TGTGCCAGCAGACCAGGGGGTTCGGGCACTGAAGCTTTCTTT. The chain joins TRBV7-9 to TRBJ1-1; 7 nucleotides agree with TRBD1. Germline loops: CDR1 SEHNR, CDR2 FQNEAQ (reference sequence). The length of the CDR3 is 14 residues. V lost 6 bases and J lost 4; bases outside the gene matches: 8. The full variable domain, with the rest looked up from reference TRBV7-9 and TRBJ1-1, is DTGVSQNPRHKITKRGQNVTFRCDPISEHNRLYWYRQTLGQGPEFLTYFQNEAQLEKSRLLSDRFSAERPKGSFSTLEIQRTEQGDSAMYLCASRPGGSGTEAFFGQGTRLTVV.

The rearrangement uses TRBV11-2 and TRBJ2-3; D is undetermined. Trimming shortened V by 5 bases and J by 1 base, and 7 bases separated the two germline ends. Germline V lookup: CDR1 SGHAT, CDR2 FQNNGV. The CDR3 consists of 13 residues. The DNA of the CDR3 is TGTGCCAGCAGCGTAACAGGCACAGATACGCAGTATTTT. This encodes CASSVTGTDTQYF.

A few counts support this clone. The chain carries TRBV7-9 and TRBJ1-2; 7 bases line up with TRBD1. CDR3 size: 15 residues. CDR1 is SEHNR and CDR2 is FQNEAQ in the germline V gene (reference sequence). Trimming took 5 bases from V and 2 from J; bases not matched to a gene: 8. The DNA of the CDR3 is TGTGCCAGCAGCCATCGGTCGACAGGGAACTATGGCTACACCTTC. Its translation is CASSHRSTGNYGYTF.

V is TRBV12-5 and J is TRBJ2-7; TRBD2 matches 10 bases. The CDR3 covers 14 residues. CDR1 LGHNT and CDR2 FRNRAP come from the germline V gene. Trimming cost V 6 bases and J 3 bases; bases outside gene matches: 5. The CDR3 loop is CASGLLAGRYEQYF. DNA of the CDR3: TGTGCTAGTGGCCTACTAGCGGGACGCTACGAGCAGTACTTC.

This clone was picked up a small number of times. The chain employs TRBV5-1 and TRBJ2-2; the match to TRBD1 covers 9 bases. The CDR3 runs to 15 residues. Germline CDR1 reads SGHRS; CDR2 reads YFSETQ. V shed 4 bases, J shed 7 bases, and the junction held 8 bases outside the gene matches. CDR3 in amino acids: CASSAGTGRLGELFF. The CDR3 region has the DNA TGCGCCAGCAGCGCAGGGACAGGGCGTCTCGGGGAGCTGTTTTTT.

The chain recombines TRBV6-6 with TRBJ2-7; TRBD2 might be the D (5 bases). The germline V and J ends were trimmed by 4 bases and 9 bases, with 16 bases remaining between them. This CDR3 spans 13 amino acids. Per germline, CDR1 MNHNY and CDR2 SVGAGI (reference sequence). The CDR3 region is CASSSVGVPRQYF. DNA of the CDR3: TGTGCCAGCAGTTCCGTCGGGGTGCCAAGGCAGTACTTC.

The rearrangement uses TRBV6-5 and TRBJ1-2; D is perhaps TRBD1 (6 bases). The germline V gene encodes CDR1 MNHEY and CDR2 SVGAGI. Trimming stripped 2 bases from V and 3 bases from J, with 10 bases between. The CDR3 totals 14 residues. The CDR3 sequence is CASSYTGIDYGYTF. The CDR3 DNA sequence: TGTGCCAGCAGTTACACAGGGATAGACTATGGCTACACCTTC.